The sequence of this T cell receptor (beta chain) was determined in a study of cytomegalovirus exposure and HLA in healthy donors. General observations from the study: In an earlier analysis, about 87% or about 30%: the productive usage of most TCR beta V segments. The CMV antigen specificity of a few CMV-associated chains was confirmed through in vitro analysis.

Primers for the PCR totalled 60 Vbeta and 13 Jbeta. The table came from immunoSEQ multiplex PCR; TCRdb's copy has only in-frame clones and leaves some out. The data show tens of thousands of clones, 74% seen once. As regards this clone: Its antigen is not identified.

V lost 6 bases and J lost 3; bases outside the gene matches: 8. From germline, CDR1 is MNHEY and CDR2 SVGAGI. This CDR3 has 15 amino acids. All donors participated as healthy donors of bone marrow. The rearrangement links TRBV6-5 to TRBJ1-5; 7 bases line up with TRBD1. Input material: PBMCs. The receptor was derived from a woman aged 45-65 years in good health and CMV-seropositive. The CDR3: CASRASGQYNQPQHF. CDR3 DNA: TGTGCCAGCAGGGCCTCGGGACAGTACAATCAGCCCCAGCATTTT.